This T cell receptor beta chain was retrieved from a study of T cells in Graves' hyperthyroidism and ophthalmopathy. About the research overall: Peripheral blood was taken when the disease was first diagnosed, before any treatment began.

The CDR3 sequence is 16 residues long. CDR1 and CDR2 from the germline V gene are SGHRS and YFSETQ. The V and J ends lost 4 bases and 1 base respectively, with 14 bases between them. As regards this clonotype: Its antigen is as yet unknown.

Study-wide results and limits: The authors' 13 V-J model separated ophthalmopathy from stable hyperthyroidism. Ophthalmopathy, which appeared later, was predicted by the model a median about 6 months before onset. Blood also contained most expanded thyroid clonotypes above 0.001.

Amplified regions were TCR beta CDR3 sequences from RNA transcripts. The study used the HTBI primer set for a first-round RT-PCR of the TCR CDR3. Via MiXCR, TCRdb re-called the multiplex PCR reads, giving one row per CDR3 protein. This sample yields fewer than 250,000 distinct CDR3 sequences, of which 15% to 20% are seen a single time; under 65% belongs to the top ten. The sample comprised blood. The TCR originated in a man aged 45 to 65 with Graves' hyperthyroidism. The genes are TRBV5-1 and TRBJ2-2; tentative D call: TRBD2 (6 bases). CDR3 sequence (DNA): TGCGCCAGCAGCCAATTTCACGGGAGGAACACCGGGGAGCTGTTTTTT. Its translation: CASSQFHGRNTGELFF.